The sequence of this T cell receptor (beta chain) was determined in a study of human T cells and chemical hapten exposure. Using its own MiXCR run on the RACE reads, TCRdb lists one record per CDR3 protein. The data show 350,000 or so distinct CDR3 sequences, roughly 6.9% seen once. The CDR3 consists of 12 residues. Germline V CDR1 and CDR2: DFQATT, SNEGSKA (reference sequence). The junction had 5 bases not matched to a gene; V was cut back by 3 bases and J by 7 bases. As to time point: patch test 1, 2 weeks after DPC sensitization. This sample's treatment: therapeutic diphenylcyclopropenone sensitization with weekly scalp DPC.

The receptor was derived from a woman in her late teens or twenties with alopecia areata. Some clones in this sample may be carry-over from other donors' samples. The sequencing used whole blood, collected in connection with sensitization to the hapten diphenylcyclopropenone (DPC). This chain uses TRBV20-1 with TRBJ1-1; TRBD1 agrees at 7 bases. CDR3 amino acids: CSARRGHSEAFF. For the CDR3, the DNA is TGCAGTGCTAGGAGGGGGCATAGTGAAGCTTTCTTT.